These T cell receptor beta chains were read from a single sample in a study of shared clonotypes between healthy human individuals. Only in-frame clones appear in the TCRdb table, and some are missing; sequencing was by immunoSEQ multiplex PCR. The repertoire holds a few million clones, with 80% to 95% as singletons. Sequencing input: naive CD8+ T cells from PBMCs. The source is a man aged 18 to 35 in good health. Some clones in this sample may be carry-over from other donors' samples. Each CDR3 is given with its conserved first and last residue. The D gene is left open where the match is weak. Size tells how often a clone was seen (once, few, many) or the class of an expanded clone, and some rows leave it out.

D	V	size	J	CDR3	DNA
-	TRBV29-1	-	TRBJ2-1	CSVDLSYNEQFF	TGCAGCGTTGACCTTAGCTACAATGAGCAGTTCTTC
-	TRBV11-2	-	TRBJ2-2	CASSFESRTGELFF	TGTGCCAGCAGCTTTGAGTCCCGCACCGGGGAGCTGTTTTTT
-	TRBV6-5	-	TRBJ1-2	CASSNPRRERGGYTF	TGTGCCAGCAGTAACCCTCGACGGGAACGAGGTGGCTACACCTTC
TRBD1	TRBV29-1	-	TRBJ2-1	CSVESPGTGMEQFF	TGCAGCGTTGAATCGCCCGGGACAGGGATGGAGCAGTTCTTC
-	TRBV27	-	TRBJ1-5	CASSLGLPGSNQPQHF	TGTGCCAGCAGTCTCGGGCTTCCGGGGAGCAATCAGCCCCAGCATTTT
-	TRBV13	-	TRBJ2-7	CASSSTPGQSEQYF	TGTGCCAGCAGCTCAACACCTGGACAGTCCGAGCAGTACTTC
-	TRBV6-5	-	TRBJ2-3	CASRLDLGTDTQYF	TGTGCCAGCAGGCTAGATTTGGGCACAGATACGCAGTATTTT
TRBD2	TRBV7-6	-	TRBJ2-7	CASSLGTSVYEQYF	TGTGCCAGCAGCTTAGGGACTAGCGTCTACGAGCAGTACTTC
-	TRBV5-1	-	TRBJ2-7	CASSLRATYEQYF	TGCGCCAGCAGCTTGAGGGCGACCTACGAGCAGTACTTC
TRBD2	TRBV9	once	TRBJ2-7	CASSDSGISEQYF	TGTGCCAGCAGCGATAGCGGGATCAGCGAGCAGTACTTC
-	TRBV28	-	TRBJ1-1	CASSLERAEAFF	TGTGCCAGCAGTTTAGAAAGGGCTGAAGCTTTCTTT
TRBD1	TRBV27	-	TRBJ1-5	CASSSGTGTQPQHF	TGTGCCAGCAGTTCCGGGACAGGGACCCAGCCCCAGCATTTT
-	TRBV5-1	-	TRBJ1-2	CASSPSGFYGYTF	TGCGCCAGCAGCCCATCGGGTTTCTATGGCTACACCTTC
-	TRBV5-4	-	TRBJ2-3	CASSWGATASTDTQYF	TGTGCCAGCAGCTGGGGGGCTACCGCCAGCACAGATACGCAGTATTTT
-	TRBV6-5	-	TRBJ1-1	CASSYSSRAGTEAFF	TGTGCCAGCAGTTACTCTTCCAGGGCTGGCACTGAAGCTTTCTTT
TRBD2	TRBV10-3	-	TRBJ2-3	CAISERLAVTFTDTQYF	TGTGCCATCAGTGAACGTCTAGCGGTTACCTTCACAGATACGCAGTATTTT
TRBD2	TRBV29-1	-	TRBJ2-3	CSVEGLAGGRGTQYF	TGCAGCGTTGAAGGGCTAGCGGGAGGGCGGGGTACGCAGTATTTT
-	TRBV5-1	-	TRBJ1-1	CASSLDGSLNTEAFF	TGCGCCAGCAGCTTGGATGGCAGCCTGAACACTGAAGCTTTCTTT
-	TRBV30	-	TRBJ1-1	CAWSARGSATEAFF	TGTGCCTGGAGTGCTCGGGGGTCCGCCACTGAAGCTTTCTTT
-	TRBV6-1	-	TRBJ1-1	CASSEGAAEVFF	TGTGCCAGCAGTGAAGGGGCCGCTGAAGTTTTCTTT
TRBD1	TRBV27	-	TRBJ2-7	CASRKDRGDEQYF	TGTGCCAGCAGAAAGGACAGGGGGGACGAGCAGTACTTC
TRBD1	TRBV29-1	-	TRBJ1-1	CSVEQGAEAFF	TGCAGCGTTGAACAGGGGGCTGAAGCTTTCTTT
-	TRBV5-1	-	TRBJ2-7	CASSLAGEEQYF	TGCGCCAGCAGCTTGGCCGGAGAAGAGCAGTACTTC
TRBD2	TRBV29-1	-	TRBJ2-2	CSVVWASGFIGELFF	TGCAGCGTTGTATGGGCTAGCGGGTTTATCGGGGAGCTGTTTTTT
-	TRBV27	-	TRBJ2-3	CASSLKGNTQYF	TGTGCCAGCAGTTTAAAAGGAAATACGCAGTATTTT